The 16 T cell receptor beta chains given below trace back to one sample, sequenced in a study of identical twins. TCRdb fed the 5' RACE reads into MiXCR, producing one record per CDR3 protein. The sample records roughly 230,000 distinct CDR3 sequences, approximately 8.6% being singletons. These data were likewise used in another study, on yellow fever vaccine responses in identical twins.

The specimen sequenced was CD8+ T cells sorted from blood. These TCRs come from a woman aged 18-29 years in good health.

This clonotype was seen ten or more times. The chain has TRBV6-5 and TRBJ2-7; 9 bases are a match to TRBD2. Germline-derived CDR1 and CDR2 are MNHEY and SVGAGI. The trim removed 2 bases at V and 3 bases at J, leaving 11 bases unmatched. The CDR3 has 17 amino acids. CDR3 nucleotides: TGTGCCAGCAGTTACGGGGCTAGCGGGGACGTATTCTACGAGCAGTACTTC. This sequence encodes CASSYGASGDVFYEQYF.

The genes are TRBV21-1 and TRBJ2-7; whether TRBD2, the table's D call, matches the DNA was not checked. TRBV21-1 is an annotated pseudogene. This CDR3 spans 16 amino acids. In DNA, the CDR3 is TGTGCCAGCAGCAAAAGGTCCCGGGACTTCTCTAACGAGCAGTACTTC. Protein product: CASSKRSRDFSNEQYF.

Ten or more counts support this clonotype. DNA of the CDR3: TGCGCCAGCAGCCAAGATCGCGGGAGCCTCGGGGCCATTCAGTACTTC. Amino acids: CASSQDRGSLGAIQYF. J is TRBJ2-4 and V is TRBV4-3, with TRBD2 identical over 7 bases. This CDR3 is 16 amino acids long. With V trimmed by 0 bases and J by 9 bases, 11 bases remained unmatched. In germline, CDR1 is LGHNA, CDR2 YSLEER.

This clonotype was counted a few times. The V gene is TRBV20-1, the J gene TRBJ2-5; 9 nucleotides match TRBD1. The CDR3 contains 15 residues. From germline, CDR1 is DFQATT and CDR2 SNEGSKA (reference sequence). V lost 5 bases and J lost 5; bases outside the gene matches: 12. The CDR3 nucleotides are TGCAGTGCTGTACAGGGGGCTCTCAGGGCTGAGACCCAGTACTTC. It is translated as CSAVQGALRAETQYF.

This clonotype was counted between two and nine times. V usage is TRBV14 and J usage is TRBJ2-7; 11 nucleotides line up with TRBD2. CDR3 length equals 17 residues. The trim removed 0 bases at V and 5 bases at J, leaving 9 bases unmatched. Looked up from germline, CDR1 is SGHDN and CDR2 is FVKESK. CDR3 in DNA: TGTGCCAGCAGCCAAGATAAAACTAGCGGGAGTATCCACGAGCAGTACTTC. As protein: CASSQDKTSGSIHEQYF.

The sample holds many counts of this clonotype. The chain uses TRBV20-1 and TRBJ2-1; 7 bases line up with TRBD2. The CDR3 extends over 15 amino acids. Germline V CDR1 and CDR2: DFQATT, SNEGSKA (reference sequence). CDR3 loop: CSAPSRGDLDNEQFF. The CDR3 coding sequence is TGCAGCGCCCCCTCCCGGGGGGACCTCGACAATGAGCAGTTCTTC.

The sample holds a few counts of this clonotype. The gene calls are TRBV20-1 and TRBJ2-5; no firm D call. This CDR3 has 14 amino acids. Germline V CDR1 and CDR2: DFQATT, SNEGSKA (reference sequence). The ends were cut back, 1 base at V and 2 bases at J, with 11 bases in the middle. Written as DNA, the CDR3 is TGCAGTGCTAGAGTTTCACGACTTCAAGAGACCCAGTACTTC. This codes for CSARVSRLQETQYF.

This clonotype occurred a few times. The chain uses TRBV15 and TRBJ2-3, with D possibly TRBD1 on 6 matching bases. The germline gives CDR1 LNHNV, CDR2 YYDKDF (reference sequence). The CDR3 sequence is 16 residues long. With 0 bases removed from V and 4 bases from J, the gap between germline ends came to 14 bases. CDR3: CATSRDRTVVADTQYF. CDR3 nucleotide sequence: TGTGCCACCAGCAGAGATCGGACAGTAGTCGCAGATACGCAGTATTTT.

In this sample, this clonotype turned up many times. The chain joins TRBV21-1 to TRBJ1-5. TRBV21-1 is flagged as a pseudogene. CDR3 length: 20 residues. In DNA form, the CDR3 reads TGTGCCAGCAGCAAAGCGCATTCAGGGACCCTAAATAATAGCAATCAGCCCCAGCATTTT. It is translated as CASSKAHSGTLNNSNQPQHF.

This clonotype showed up many times. The V gene is TRBV20-1, the J gene TRBJ2-1; 11 bases agree with TRBD2. J lost 3 bases, V lost 0 bases, and 1 base had no gene match. The CDR3 loop spans 15 amino acids. Germline V lookup: CDR1 DFQATT, CDR2 SNEGSKA (reference sequence). This CDR3 reads CSAREGLAVYNEQFF. The CDR3 nucleotides read TGCAGTGCTAGAGAGGGACTAGCGGTCTACAATGAGCAGTTCTTC.

There are a few counts of this clonotype. The genes are TRBV20-1 and TRBJ2-7; the D gene is possibly TRBD2 (5 bases). Trimming removed 8 bases at V and 2 bases at J, with 10 bases between. This CDR3 has 11 amino acids. Per germline, CDR1 DFQATT and CDR2 SNEGSKA (reference sequence). CDR3 sequence: CSIPEAYEQYF. The CDR3 DNA is TGCAGTATCCCGGAGGCCTACGAGCAGTACTTC.

This clonotype was counted between two and nine times. The V gene is TRBV5-1, the J gene TRBJ2-2; TRBD1 matches 11 bases. The V and J ends lost 6 bases and 6 bases, in that order; junction bases with no gene match: 4. There are 14 residues in the CDR3. Germline lookup yields CDR1 SGHRS and CDR2 YFSETQ. The CDR3 loop is CASTGQGAAGELFF. The CDR3 DNA reads TGCGCCAGCACCGGACAGGGGGCGGCCGGGGAGCTGTTTTTT.

Many counts were recorded for this clonotype. J is TRBJ1-1 and V is TRBV7-9; D might be TRBD1 (5 bases). This CDR3 is 12 amino acids long. V lost 6 bases and J 4 bases, leaving 9 bases between the germline ends. Germline V gene lookup returns CDR1 SEHNR and CDR2 FQNEAQ (reference sequence). The CDR3 is CASRDQGTEAFF. The CDR3 nucleotides read TGTGCCAGCAGAGATCAGGGCACTGAAGCTTTCTTT.

This clonotype has ten or more counts. V is TRBV12-3 or TRBV12-4 and J is TRBJ2-3, with D unresolved. The CDR3 has 14 residues. Trimming took off 2 bases at V and 2 bases at J, with 8 bases between the two ends. For the CDR3, the DNA is TGTGCCAGCAGTTTACTAGAGTCCACAGATACGCAGTATTTT. Residues: CASSLLESTDTQYF.

The rearrangement links TRBV2 to TRBJ2-1; no clear D gene. From germline, CDR1 is SNHLY and CDR2 FYNNEI. The CDR3 runs 13 residues. V shed 8 bases and J shed 3 bases, with 11 bases lying between them. CDR3 loop: CASSVTDYNEQFF. In DNA form, the CDR3 reads TGTGCCAGCTCGGTGACGGACTACAATGAGCAGTTCTTC.

The genes are TRBV12-3 or TRBV12-4 and TRBJ2-4; 8 bases line up with TRBD2. V lost 3 bases, J lost 5 bases, and 6 bases stayed unmatched. The CDR3 is made up of 15 amino acids. The CDR3 reads CASSFFAGGQNIQYF. The CDR3, as DNA: TGTGCCAGCAGTTTTTTTGCGGGGGGCCAAAACATTCAGTACTTC.